The 32 T cell receptor beta chains given below trace back to one sample, sequenced in a study of T cells after yellow fever vaccination. TCRdb called the 5' RACE reads again in MiXCR, with one record for every CDR3 protein. The sample records about 330,000 distinct CDR3 sequences, 8% to 9.5% being singletons. The sample consisted of PBMCs, taken 45 days after the first yellow fever vaccination. These receptors all stem from a man aged 18 to 30 who received the YFV17D yellow fever vaccine.

By share, this clonotype ranks as medium-sized. The chain combines TRBV10-3 with TRBJ2-3; no reliable D call. The germline gives CDR1 ENHRY, CDR2 SYGVKD. V gave up 0 bases and J gave up 2 bases, with 3 bases separating them. The CDR3 has 13 amino acids. The CDR3 DNA reads as TGTGCCATCAGTGAGTCGGACACAGATACGCAGTATTTT. Translation gives CAISESDTDTQYF.

The chain employs TRBV7-6 and TRBJ1-1; D uncertain. With 1 base removed from V and 4 bases from J, the gap between germline ends came to 10 bases. Germline CDR1 and CDR2: SGHVS and FNYEAQ. This CDR3 spans 14 amino acids. This CDR3 reads CASSLEEGSTEAFF. DNA for the CDR3: TGTGCCAGCAGCTTAGAGGAGGGAAGCACTGAAGCTTTCTTT.

This clonotype came up a few times. The chain links TRBV5-1 to TRBJ1-1, with D tentatively TRBD1 (5 bases). This CDR3 has 12 amino acids. CDR1 is SGHRS, CDR2 YFSETQ, per germline. Trimming took off 0 bases at V and 10 bases at J, with 10 bases between the two ends. The CDR3 DNA sequence: TGCGCCAGCAGCTTGGCCGACCAGGGAGCTTTCTTT. It is translated as CASSLADQGAFF.

This chain joins TRBV4-2 and TRBJ2-2, with D unclear. V lost 10 bases to trimming and J lost 0 bases, with 12 bases between them. The CDR3 has 14 residues. Per germline, CDR1 LGHNA and CDR2 YNFKEQ. The CDR3 DNA reads as TGTGCCATGAGCCCTGGGTCGAACACCGGGGAGCTGTTTTTT. It yields the protein CAMSPGSNTGELFF.

V usage is TRBV20-1 and J usage is TRBJ2-3; D tentatively reads TRBD1 or TRBD2 (5 bases each). V shed 1 base and J shed 5 bases, with 19 bases lying between them. Germline V lookup: CDR1 DFQATT, CDR2 SNEGSKA (reference sequence). CDR3 length: 16 amino acids. This chain's CDR3 is CSARGGYLAVGDTQYF. In nucleotides, the CDR3 is TGCAGTGCTAGAGGGGGGTATCTGGCGGTCGGAGATACGCAGTATTTT.

The chain has TRBV6-6 and TRBJ1-6, with D possibly TRBD1 on 5 matching bases. Trimming stripped 6 bases from V and 10 bases from J, with 13 bases between. The V gene's germline CDR1 is MNHNY and CDR2 SVGAGI (reference sequence). The CDR3 has 13 residues. The CDR3 here is CASSLAGESPLHF. The CDR3, as DNA: TGTGCCAGCAGCCTGGCGGGGGAGTCACCCCTCCACTTT.

The chain joins TRBV7-8 to TRBJ2-7; 10 bases are shared with TRBD2. V shed 0 bases, J shed 6 bases, and the junction held 8 bases outside the gene matches. From germline, CDR1 is SGHVS and CDR2 FQNEAQ. This CDR3 comprises 16 residues. The CDR3 DNA reads as TGTGCCAGCAGCTTAGCGCTTGAGCGGGGGGGCCCCGAGCAGTACTTC. It codes for CASSLALERGGPEQYF.

This rearrangement joins TRBV11-2 to TRBJ2-1; TRBD2 aligns across 9 bases. CDR1 and CDR2 from the germline V gene are SGHAT and FQNNGV. Trimming cost V 1 base and J 5 bases; bases outside gene matches: 3. The CDR3 loop spans 15 amino acids. The CDR3 sequence: CASSLGQRGDNEQFF. The CDR3 bases are TGTGCCAGCAGCTTAGGCCAGCGGGGGGACAATGAGCAGTTCTTC.

The rearrangement uses TRBV3-1 and TRBJ1-1; D possibly corresponds to TRBD1 (5 bases). V was clipped by 3 bases and J by 4 bases, with 15 bases between them. The CDR3 sequence is 15 residues long. Germline CDR1 LGHDT, CDR2 YNNKEL (reference sequence). The CDR3 loop is CASSHRLGRGTEAFF. The CDR3 DNA reads as TGTGCCAGCAGCCATCGACTCGGGAGGGGCACTGAAGCTTTCTTT.

In its sample, this clonotype was seen a few times. The genes are TRBV9 and TRBJ2-7; 7 bases align to TRBD1. The CDR3 sequence is 16 residues long. Trimming at V came to 3 bases and at J to 0 bases, leaving 9 bases not matched to a gene. The germline CDR1 and CDR2 sequences are SGDLS and YYNGEE. The CDR3 is CASSGGDGQASYEQYF. The CDR3 nucleotides read TGTGCCAGCAGCGGGGGCGACGGACAGGCCTCCTACGAGCAGTACTTC.

This clonotype was observed many times. V gene TRBV20-1 combines with J gene TRBJ1-1; D gene uncertain. Per germline, CDR1 DFQATT and CDR2 SNEGSKA (reference sequence). The V end lost 0 bases, the J end lost 4 bases, and 18 bases lay between the germline ends. The CDR3 totals 16 residues. Here the CDR3 reads CSARDPRGGQGTEAFF. CDR3 DNA sequence: TGCAGTGCTAGAGACCCCCGGGGTGGGCAAGGCACTGAAGCTTTCTTT.

Only a few counts were recorded for this clonotype. This rearrangement joins TRBV29-1 to TRBJ2-5; 12 bases line up with TRBD2. CDR3 length equals 14 residues. Germline CDR1 is SQVTM and CDR2 is ANQGSEA. The junction had 8 bases not matched to a gene; V was cut back by 6 bases and J by 6 bases. The CDR3 nucleotides read TGCAGCGTCCGGACTAGCGGGGTGAGGAAGACCCAGTACTTC. Translation: CSVRTSGVRKTQYF.

Only a few counts were recorded for this clonotype. The genes are TRBV18 and TRBJ2-1; 7 nucleotides agree with TRBD1. Trimming took 2 bases from V and 9 from J; bases not matched to a gene: 16. This CDR3 is built from 17 residues. In germline, CDR1 is KGHSH, CDR2 LQKENI. The DNA of the CDR3 is TGTGCCAGCTCACCAACTTTAACAACAGGGGCGGTTGGTGAGCAGTTCTTC. Protein sequence: CASSPTLTTGAVGEQFF.

The V call is TRBV12-3 or TRBV12-4, the J call TRBJ2-3; TRBD2 agrees at 9 bases. J gave up 11 bases and V 7 bases, and 16 bases lay outside the gene matches. The length of the CDR3 is 15 residues. Here the CDR3 reads CASTLGLAGSGGQYF. CDR3 coding DNA: TGTGCCAGCACCTTGGGGCTAGCGGGGAGTGGTGGGCAGTATTTT.

This clonotype was found many times. The DNA of the CDR3 is TGTGCCAGCAGCCACGAGTCGAGGACCCAGTACTTC. Its protein product is CASSHESRTQYF. The chain couples TRBV3-1 to TRBJ2-5, with no clear D. V lost 3 bases to trimming and J lost 7 bases, with 9 bases between them. The CDR3 sequence is 12 residues long. Looked up from germline, CDR1 is LGHDT and CDR2 is YNNKEL (reference sequence).

This clonotype was detected a few times. Here the CDR3 DNA reads TGTGCCAGCACCCCGGGGGGCCACCAAGAGACCCAGTACTTC. This translates into CASTPGGHQETQYF. The gene calls are TRBV5-5 and TRBJ2-5; D is perhaps TRBD2 (7 bases). The germline gives CDR1 SGHKS, CDR2 YYEKEE (reference sequence). CDR3 length: 14 residues. Trimming took 6 bases from V and 0 from J, leaving 12 bases between them.

There are many counts of this clonotype. CDR3 sequence (DNA): TGTGCCAGCAGTTACAGGGATGAGCAGTTCTTC. Translated, it gives CASSYRDEQFF. The chain has TRBV12-3 or TRBV12-4 and TRBJ2-1, with D perhaps TRBD1 (6 bases). CDR3 size: 11 residues. The V end lost 4 bases, the J end lost 8 bases, and 6 bases lay between the germline ends.

A few counts support this clonotype. This chain links TRBV9 with TRBJ2-1; D gene uncertain. There are 15 residues in the CDR3. The germline V and J ends were trimmed by 0 bases and 2 bases, with 9 bases remaining between them. The germline gives CDR1 SGDLS, CDR2 YYNGEE. CDR3 sequence: CASSVESATYNEQFF. The CDR3 region has the DNA TGTGCCAGCAGCGTAGAGTCTGCTACCTACAATGAGCAGTTCTTC.

This CDR3 is CSAPRTGLYEQYF. CDR3 nucleotides: TGCAGTGCTCCCCGGACAGGCCTCTACGAGCAGTACTTC. The gene calls are TRBV20-1 and TRBJ2-7, with 7 nucleotides matching TRBD1. The CDR3 consists of 13 residues. The germline V gene has CDR1 DFQATT and CDR2 SNEGSKA (reference sequence). The ends lost 5 bases at V and 3 bases at J; junction bases unmatched: 7.

This clonotype showed up just a few times. This chain joins TRBV15 and TRBJ1-5; weak D call: TRBD1 (5 bases). Between the trimmed V and J ends, which lost 6 bases and 4 bases, there was a span of 19 bases. Germline V gene data show CDR1 as LNHNV and CDR2 as YYDKDF (reference sequence). The CDR3 has 16 residues. CDR3 in DNA: TGTGCCACCAGGGGCAGGGAAGCCTCCGTAAATCAGCCCCAGCATTTT. Its protein is CATRGREASVNQPQHF.

The sample holds a few counts of this clonotype. The V call is TRBV5-1, the J call TRBJ2-3; either TRBD1 or TRBD2 may fit D (7 bases each). Germline CDR1 is SGHRS and CDR2 is YFSETQ. V shed 4 bases and J shed 1 base, with 22 bases lying between them. CDR3 length: 18 amino acids. For the CDR3, the DNA is TGCGCCAGCAGCCCCCCAGGGGGGGGGAGCCAAGGCACAGATACGCAGTATTTT. Its translation is CASSPPGGGSQGTDTQYF.

The chain recombines TRBV7-9 with TRBJ1-1; D perhaps matches TRBD1 (5 bases). The V gene lost 2 bases and the J gene lost 7 bases, with 8 bases spanning the gap. Germline CDR1 and CDR2: SEHNR and FQNEAQ (reference sequence). The length of the CDR3 is 12 residues. CDR3 region: CASSLLTVEAFF. The CDR3 DNA follows: TGTGCCAGCAGCTTACTGACAGTTGAAGCTTTCTTT.

V is TRBV4-1 and J is TRBJ1-2, with D perhaps TRBD1 (6 bases). Germline CDR1 is MGHRA and CDR2 is YSYEKL. The CDR3 is made up of 13 amino acids. Trimming removed 2 bases at V and 8 bases at J, with 12 bases between. In nucleotides, the CDR3 is TGCGCCAGCAGCCAAACAGGGCAGGGAGGCTACACCTTC. Translating gives CASSQTGQGGYTF.

This clonotype was detected a few times. The V gene is TRBV6-5, the J gene TRBJ2-7; TRBD1 matches at 9 bases. Germline values: CDR1 MNHEY, CDR2 SVGAGI. The CDR3 runs 14 residues. Germline trimming cut 2 bases from V and 7 bases from J; bases unmatched to any gene: 6. The CDR3 here is CASSYTGTGSEQYF. DNA for the CDR3: TGTGCCAGCAGTTACACCGGGACAGGGAGTGAGCAGTACTTC.

The gene calls are TRBV11-2 and TRBJ1-1; TRBD1 might be the D (5 bases). CDR3 length equals 16 residues. Trimming pared 5 bases from V and 4 bases from J, leaving 20 bases between. The V gene's germline CDR1 is SGHAT and CDR2 FQNNGV. The CDR3 coding sequence is TGTGCCAGCAGCCCCAACTCGTGGGGCGTTATCACTGAAGCTTTCTTT. It specifies CASSPNSWGVITEAFF.

This chain uses TRBV10-3 with TRBJ2-3; D tentatively fits TRBD1 or TRBD2 (5 bases each). Trimming removed 6 bases from V and 4 bases from J, with 11 bases in between. Germline CDR1 reads ENHRY; CDR2 reads SYGVKD. This CDR3 is built from 13 residues. CDR3 loop: CAIRQGPPDTQYF. CDR3 nucleotide sequence: TGTGCCATCAGGCAGGGACCCCCAGATACGCAGTATTTT.

This sequence joins TRBV19 and TRBJ2-2; D remains unclear. The ends were cut back, 5 bases at V and 6 bases at J, with 13 bases in the middle. The CDR3 runs to 14 residues. Germline values: CDR1 LNHDA, CDR2 SQIVND (reference sequence). This CDR3 reads CASSAAWISGELFF. The DNA of the CDR3 is TGTGCCAGTAGTGCCGCTTGGATATCCGGGGAGCTGTTTTTT.

A few counts support this clonotype. The V call is TRBV29-1, the J call TRBJ1-4; TRBD1 might be the D (5 bases). V was cut by 5 bases and J by 3 bases, with 10 bases left in between. Germline V CDR1 and CDR2: SQVTM, ANQGSEA. This CDR3 region has 13 residues. The CDR3 DNA is TGCAGCGTTCAGACAGTTTCTAATGAAAAACTGTTTTTT. It translates to CSVQTVSNEKLFF. Variable domain in full (rest from reference TRBV29-1 and TRBJ1-4): SAVISQKPSRDICQRGTSLTIQCQVDSQVTMMFWYRQQPGQSLTLIATANQGSEATYESGFVIDKFPISRPNLTFSTLTVSNMSPEDSSIYLCSVQTVSNEKLFFGSGTQLSVL.

This clonotype was seen a few times. The V and J genes are TRBV30 and TRBJ2-2; D not resolved. CDR3 length: 13 amino acids. Trimming shortened V by 1 base and J by 5 bases, and 8 bases separated the two germline ends. CDR1 and CDR2 from the germline V gene are GTSNPN and SVGIG (reference sequence). The CDR3 coding sequence is TGTGCCTGGAGTGGCACTACGACCGGGGAGCTGTTTTTT. Translating it yields CAWSGTTTGELFF.

This clonotype was seen a few times. This chain links TRBV3-1 with TRBJ2-7, with 9 bases fitting TRBD1. CDR1 and CDR2 from the germline V gene are LGHDT and YNNKEL (reference sequence). The CDR3 is 13 amino acids. V lost 4 bases, J lost 5 bases, and 3 bases stayed unmatched. The CDR3 region has the DNA TGTGCCAGCAGCCGGACAGGGGACAACGAGCAGTACTTC. The encoded protein is CASSRTGDNEQYF.

The V and J genes are TRBV5-1 and TRBJ2-1, with D tentatively TRBD2 (5 bases). The V gene lost 0 bases and the J gene lost 1 base, with 8 bases spanning the gap. Germline V CDR1 and CDR2: SGHRS, YFSETQ. The CDR3 covers 15 residues. The CDR3 spells CASSLGGISYNEQFF. CDR3 in DNA: TGCGCCAGCAGCTTGGGAGGGATATCCTACAATGAGCAGTTCTTC.

The V call is TRBV10-2, the J call TRBJ2-3; TRBD1 agrees at 8 bases. The ends lost 7 bases at V and 4 bases at J; junction bases unmatched: 10. Per the germline V gene, CDR1 is WSHSY and CDR2 is SAAADI. The CDR3 extends over 15 amino acids. This CDR3 reads CASTYTGGRADTQYF. The CDR3 coding sequence is TGCGCCAGCACGTACACAGGGGGAAGGGCAGATACGCAGTATTTT.